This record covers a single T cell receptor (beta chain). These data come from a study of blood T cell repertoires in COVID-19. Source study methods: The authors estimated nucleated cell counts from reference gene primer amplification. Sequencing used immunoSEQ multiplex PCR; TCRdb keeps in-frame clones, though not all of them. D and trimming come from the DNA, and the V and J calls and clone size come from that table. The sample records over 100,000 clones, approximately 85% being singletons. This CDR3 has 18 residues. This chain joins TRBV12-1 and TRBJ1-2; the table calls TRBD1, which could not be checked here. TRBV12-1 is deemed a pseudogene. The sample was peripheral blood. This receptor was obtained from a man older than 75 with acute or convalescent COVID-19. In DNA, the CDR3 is TGTGCCAGCAGCCCCCAGGCATTCAACAGGGGAGGAGAGTATGGCTACACCTTC. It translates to CASSPQAFNRGGEYGYTF.